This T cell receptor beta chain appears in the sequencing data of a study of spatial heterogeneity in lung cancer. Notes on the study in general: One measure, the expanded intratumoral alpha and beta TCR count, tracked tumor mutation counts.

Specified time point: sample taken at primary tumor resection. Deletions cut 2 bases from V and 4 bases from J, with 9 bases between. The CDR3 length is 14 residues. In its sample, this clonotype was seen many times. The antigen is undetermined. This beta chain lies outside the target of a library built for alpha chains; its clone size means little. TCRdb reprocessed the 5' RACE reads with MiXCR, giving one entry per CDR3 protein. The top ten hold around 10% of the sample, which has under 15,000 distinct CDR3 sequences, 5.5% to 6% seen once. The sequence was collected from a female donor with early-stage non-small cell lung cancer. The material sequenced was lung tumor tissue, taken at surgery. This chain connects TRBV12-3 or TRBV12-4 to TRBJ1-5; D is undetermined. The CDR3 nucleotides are TGTGCCAGCAGTTTATCCAGCCTTAATCAGCCCCAGCATTTT. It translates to CASSLSSLNQPQHF.